This T cell receptor beta chain was obtained from a study of identical twins. This clonotype was observed a few times. TCRdb independently ran MiXCR on the 5' RACE reads; one entry per CDR3 protein. The sample carries more than 400,000 distinct CDR3 sequences, 12% to 15% recorded once. Trimming shortened V by 4 bases and J by 3 bases, and 10 bases separated the two germline ends. There are 13 residues in the CDR3. Germline V gene sequence: CDR1 MNHEY, CDR2 SMNVEV (reference sequence). The same data also went into a second study, on yellow fever vaccine responses in identical twins.

This clonotype was obtained from a woman younger than 30 in good health. The V call is TRBV27, the J call TRBJ2-7; D might be TRBD2 (5 bases). The source material was CD4+ T cells sorted from blood. The DNA of the CDR3 is TGTGCCAGCAGTTCAGGACTTTTCTACGAGCAGTACTTC. It is translated as CASSSGLFYEQYF.